The following is a T cell receptor (beta chain) sequence with its context. There is no known antigen for this receptor. No base qualities exist here, and no much larger clone lies one base off it. Healthy HIV-negative adults with no recently reported acute infections or vaccinations were included as donors. All donors were Caucasian adults living in Nashville, Tennessee, USA. CD4+ T cells were enriched through magnetic negative selection, after which naive cells were positively selected on CD45RA and the remaining negative fraction served as the memory subset. Blood was collected by leukapheresis, and PBMCs were isolated by Ficoll-Histopaque density gradient centrifugation and then cryopreserved in liquid nitrogen vapor phase. Analytical flow cytometry was used to check the purity and quantity of every magnetically sorted T cell population. From each sorted fraction, genomic DNA was isolated and quantified by UV absorbance on a Nanodrop 2000c.

Germline trimming amounts to 7 bases on V and 0 bases on J, with 5 as the count of junction bases outside the gene matches. CDR1 MNHNS and CDR2 SASEGT are derived from the germline V gene. The CDR3, from cysteine to phenylalanine, totals 15 residues. CDR3 DNA only is kept here, 45 bases in frame from base 1. This sample was taken from a study of shared clonotypes between healthy human individuals (dated by TCRdb to the early 2020s). The study in broad terms: The cohort comprised a couple of women and three men aged 18 to 49 years. For each donor, three plates each were used for CD4 naive and CD4 memory, two plates were used for CD8 naive, and one plate was used for CD8 memory. To estimate repertoire size and how much clonotypes are shared between individuals, the study performed deep sequencing of blood TCR repertoires from a handful of healthy adults. Different laboratories and diverse techniques were used to prepare libraries and sequence TCR repertoires, to increase sequencing depth and limit assay-specific biases. Per donor, leukapheresis produced somewhere between about 0.9 and 10 billion PBMCs. Points the paper makes about the study in general: Compared with non-shared clonotypes, the clonotypes found in all four sorted-subset donors had higher generation probabilities. Because the study included a small number of donors, the genetic and exposure-history diversity represented was limited. Incomplete sequencing was indicated by rarefaction of sorted-subset datasets, despite the large sequencing depth. Across a few donors, approximately 4.6% of naive CD4, 3% to 4% of naive CD8, about 2% of memory CD4, and under 0.45% of memory CD8 clonotypes were shared. Pairwise subsampling indicated that sequencing depth was expected to affect the degree of clonotype sharing among donors. Naive subsets generally had larger estimated clonotype richness than memory subsets. Only blood was sampled, and tissue TCR repertoires likely differ from those in blood.

Using the deep immunoSEQ assay, TCR CDR3 regions were amplified from genomic DNA by multiplex PCR. Extracted genomic DNA from each cell subset was spread evenly across all wells of several immunoSEQ 96-well plates, with each plate serving as a replicate. For sorted subsets, roughly 200 ng genomic DNA, equal to 30,000 or so T cell genomes, was loaded into each replicate PCR. Purified libraries were measured with a Qubit 3.0 fluorometer, size-checked on a Bioanalyzer 2100, and measured again with the KAPA Library Quantification kit. A separate single-read 150-cycle Illumina NextSeq 550 flow cell was used to sequence each immunoSEQ 96-well plate. Per the authors' processing: The immunoSEQ output contained only junctional sequences without quality scores, so filtering could not match that applied to full-length reads. To assign V/J genes and CDR3, sequences were annotated using PyIR, a Python wrapper for IgBLAST v1.9, with IMGT germline references. Reads were removed for weak V/J assignments (E-value above 1e-6), missing CDR3, stop codons, out-of-frame junctions, or ambiguous translated residues. A V3J clonotype was defined by an identical inferred V gene, J gene, and CDR3 amino acid sequence. The percentage overlap between two repertoires was calculated by dividing the number of shared unique clonotypes by the size of the smaller repertoire. Three approaches were used to assess repertoire richness: RTK rarefaction, the Chao1 estimator, and Recon v2.1 estimates of unobserved clonotypes. Generation probabilities for all TCRbeta clonotypes obtained by the gDNA method from four donors were computed using OLGA. This immuneACCESS table, as held by TCRdb, lists in-frame sequences with V and J called but not all clones. Of the missing ones, under half trace to an unresolved V gene in checked studies; the others have no known cause. Clone size and the V and J calls come from that table; the DNA yielded D and trimming. For this sample there are 2.5 million or so clones; around 94% appear just once. The ten largest make up roughly 0.15% of the sample.

Sequencing used naive CD4+ T cells sorted from blood. Reading the label with the study, this specimen's cell subset or site is: CD45RA+ positively selected. The sequence is built from TRBV6-1 and TRBJ1-3; 8 bases in between match TRBD1. The clonotype was recovered from a man between 18 and 29 years old in good health. The sequenced DNA is TGTGCCAGCAAACGGGGACAGGACTCTGGAAACACCATATATTTT. Its protein product is CASKRGQDSGNTIYF.